The T cell receptor beta chain under discussion was sequenced for a study of long-term antiretroviral therapy in people with HIV. Points from the study as a whole: Whichever time point was examined, clones expanded before ART dominated the repertoire. Relative to control repertoires, HIV repertoires exhibited narrower CDR3 length ranges.

It was version v3.0 of the immunoSEQ assay that was run at survey level. Data came from immunoSEQ multiplex PCR; TCRdb stores just in-frame clones and leaves some out. Among roughly 5,000 clones listed, around 78% were seen once. People in the study who had HIV all got their treatment in the United States. Germline lookup yields CDR1 SGHTA and CDR2 FQGTGA. V shed 4 bases and J 5 bases; nucleotides not matched to a gene: 12. The CDR3 length is 17 residues. This clone has a single count. As yet, its antigen is unknown. The material was unsorted PBMCs, obtained 1.8 years before starting antiretroviral therapy. The J gene is TRBJ2-1, the V gene TRBV7-3; 9 bases match TRBD2. The receptor's source is a man aged 35 to 55 with HIV. The CDR3 reads CASSSLPTRLADNEQFF. As DNA, the CDR3 is TGTGCCAGCAGCTCCTTACCCACCAGACTAGCGGACAATGAGCAGTTCTTC. The full variable domain, completed using reference TRBV7-3 and TRBJ2-1, is GAGVSQTPSNKVTEKGKYVELRCDPISGHTALYWYRQSLGQGPEFLIYFQGTGAADDSGLPNDRFFAVRPEGSVSTLKIQRTERGDSAVYLCASSSLPTRLADNEQFFGPGTRLTVL.